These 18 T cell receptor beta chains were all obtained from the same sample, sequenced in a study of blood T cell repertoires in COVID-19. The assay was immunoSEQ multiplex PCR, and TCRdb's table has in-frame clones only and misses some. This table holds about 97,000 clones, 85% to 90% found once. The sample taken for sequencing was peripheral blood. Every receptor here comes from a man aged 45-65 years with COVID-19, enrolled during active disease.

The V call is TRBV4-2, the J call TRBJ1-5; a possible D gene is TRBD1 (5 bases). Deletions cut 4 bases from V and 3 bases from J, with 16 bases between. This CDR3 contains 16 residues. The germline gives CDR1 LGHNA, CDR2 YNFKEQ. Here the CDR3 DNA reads TGTGCCAGCAGCCCCCGCGGGGCAGACCCCAATCAGCCCCAGCATTTT. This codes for CASSPRGADPNQPQHF.

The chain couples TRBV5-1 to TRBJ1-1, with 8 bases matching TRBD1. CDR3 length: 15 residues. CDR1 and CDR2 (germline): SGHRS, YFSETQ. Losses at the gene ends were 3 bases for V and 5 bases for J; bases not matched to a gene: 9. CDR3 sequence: CASSWNQGAGTEAFF. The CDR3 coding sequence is TGCGCCAGCAGCTGGAATCAGGGGGCGGGTACTGAAGCTTTCTTT.

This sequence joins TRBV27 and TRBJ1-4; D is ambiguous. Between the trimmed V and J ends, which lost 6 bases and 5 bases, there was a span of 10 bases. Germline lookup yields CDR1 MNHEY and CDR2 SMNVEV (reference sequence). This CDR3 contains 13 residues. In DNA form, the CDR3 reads TGTGCCAGCAGCCGAGGATACAATGAAAAACTGTTTTTT. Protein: CASSRGYNEKLFF.

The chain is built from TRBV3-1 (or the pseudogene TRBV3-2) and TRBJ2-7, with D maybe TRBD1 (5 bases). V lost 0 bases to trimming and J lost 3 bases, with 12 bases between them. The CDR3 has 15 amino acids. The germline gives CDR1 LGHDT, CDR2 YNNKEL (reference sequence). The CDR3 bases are TGTGCCAGCAGCCAAGATGAGACAGCTTACTACGAGCAGTACTTC. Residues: CASSQDETAYYEQYF.

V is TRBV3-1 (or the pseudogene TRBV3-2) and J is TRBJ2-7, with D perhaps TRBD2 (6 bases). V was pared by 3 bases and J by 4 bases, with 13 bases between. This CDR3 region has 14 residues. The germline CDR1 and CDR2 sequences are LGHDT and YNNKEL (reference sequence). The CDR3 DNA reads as TGTGCCAGCAGCCACGGGGGTGTACGGTACGAGCAGTACTTC. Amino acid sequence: CASSHGGVRYEQYF.

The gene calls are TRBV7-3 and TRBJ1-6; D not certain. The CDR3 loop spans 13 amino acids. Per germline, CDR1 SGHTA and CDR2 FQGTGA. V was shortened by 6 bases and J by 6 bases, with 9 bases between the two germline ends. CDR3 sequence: CASSLGSNSPLHF. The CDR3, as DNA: TGTGCCAGCAGTCTCGGTAGTAATTCACCCCTCCACTTT.

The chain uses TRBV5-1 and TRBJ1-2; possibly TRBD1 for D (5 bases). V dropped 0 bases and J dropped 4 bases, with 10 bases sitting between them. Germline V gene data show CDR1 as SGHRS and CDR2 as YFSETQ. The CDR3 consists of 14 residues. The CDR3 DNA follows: TGCGCCAGCAGCTTGGTAGCGGGGGGCTATGGCTACACCTTC. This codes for CASSLVAGGYGYTF.

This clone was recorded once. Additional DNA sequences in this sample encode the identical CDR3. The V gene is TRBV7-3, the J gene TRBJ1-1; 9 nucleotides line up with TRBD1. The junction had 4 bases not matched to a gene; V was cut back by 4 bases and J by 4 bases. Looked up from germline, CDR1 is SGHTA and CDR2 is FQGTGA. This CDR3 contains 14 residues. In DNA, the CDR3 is TGTGCCAGCAGCTCGGGGACAGGGTCCACTGAAGCTTTCTTT. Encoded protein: CASSSGTGSTEAFF.

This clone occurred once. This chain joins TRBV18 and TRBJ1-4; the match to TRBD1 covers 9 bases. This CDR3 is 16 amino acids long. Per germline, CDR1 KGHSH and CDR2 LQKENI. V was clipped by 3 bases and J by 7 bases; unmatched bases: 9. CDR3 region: CASSPTRTGAGEKLFF. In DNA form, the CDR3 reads TGTGCCAGCTCACCCACACGGACAGGGGCGGGTGAAAAACTGTTTTTT.

The CDR3 loop reads CASSPTPFSNQPQHF. CDR3 in DNA: TGTGCCAGCAGCCCGACACCTTTTAGCAATCAGCCCCAGCATTTT. The chain joins TRBV7-2 to TRBJ1-5; the D is unclear. This CDR3 is built from 15 residues. Germline V gene lookup returns CDR1 SGHTA and CDR2 FQGNSA. Trimming pared 5 bases from V and 0 bases from J, leaving 11 bases between.

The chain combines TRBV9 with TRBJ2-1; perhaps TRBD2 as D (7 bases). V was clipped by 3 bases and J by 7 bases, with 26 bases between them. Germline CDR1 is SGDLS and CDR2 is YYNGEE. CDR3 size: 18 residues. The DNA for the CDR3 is TGTGCCAGCAGCGAGATCCCTAGAGGGGGGGTCCTAACTAATGAGCAGTTCTTC. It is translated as CASSEIPRGGVLTNEQFF.

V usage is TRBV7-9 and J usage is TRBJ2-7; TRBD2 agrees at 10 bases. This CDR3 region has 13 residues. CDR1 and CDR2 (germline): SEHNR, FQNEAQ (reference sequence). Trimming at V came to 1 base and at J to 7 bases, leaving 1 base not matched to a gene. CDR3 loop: CASSLVAGGEQYF. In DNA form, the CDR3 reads TGTGCCAGCAGCTTAGTAGCGGGGGGTGAGCAGTACTTC.

The CDR3 nucleotides are TGTGCCAGCAACCCGGGCCCCGAGGGATCACCCCTCCACTTT. Protein sequence: CASNPGPEGSPLHF. The chain links TRBV2 to TRBJ1-6; D remains ambiguous. The CDR3 extends over 14 amino acids. Trimming left V 7 bases short and J 10 bases short, with 17 bases between. The V gene's germline CDR1 is SNHLY and CDR2 FYNNEI. Filled out from reference TRBV2 and TRBJ1-6, the complete variable domain reads EPEVTQTPSHQVTQMGQEVILRCVPISNHLYFYWYRQILGQKVEFLVSFYNNEISEKSEIFDDQFSVERPDGSNFTLKIRSTKLEDSAMYFCASNPGPEGSPLHFGNGTRLTVT.

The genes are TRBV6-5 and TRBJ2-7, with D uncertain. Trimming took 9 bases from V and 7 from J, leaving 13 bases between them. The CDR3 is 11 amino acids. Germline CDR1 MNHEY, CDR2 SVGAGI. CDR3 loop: CASKSRFEQYF. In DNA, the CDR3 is TGTGCCAGTAAAAGCCGATTTGAGCAGTACTTC.

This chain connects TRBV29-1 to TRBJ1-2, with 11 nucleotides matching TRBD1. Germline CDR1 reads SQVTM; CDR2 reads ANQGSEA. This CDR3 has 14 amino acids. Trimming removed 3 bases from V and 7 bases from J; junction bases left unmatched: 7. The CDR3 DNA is TGCAGCGTTGATGCCACGGACAGGGGGCTTGGCTACACCTTC. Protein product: CSVDATDRGLGYTF.

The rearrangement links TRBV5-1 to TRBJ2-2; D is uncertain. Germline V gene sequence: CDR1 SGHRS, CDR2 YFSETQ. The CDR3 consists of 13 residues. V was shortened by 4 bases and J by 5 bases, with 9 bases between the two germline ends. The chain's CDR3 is CASSADWTGELFF. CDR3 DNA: TGCGCCAGCAGCGCAGATTGGACCGGGGAGCTGTTTTTT.

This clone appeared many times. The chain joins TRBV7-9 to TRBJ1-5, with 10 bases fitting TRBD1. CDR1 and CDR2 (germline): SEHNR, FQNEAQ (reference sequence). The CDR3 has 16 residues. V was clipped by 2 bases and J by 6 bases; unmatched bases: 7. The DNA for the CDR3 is TGTGCCAGCAGCTTACAAGACAGGGGGCTAGTTCAGCCCCAGCATTTT. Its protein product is CASSLQDRGLVQPQHF.

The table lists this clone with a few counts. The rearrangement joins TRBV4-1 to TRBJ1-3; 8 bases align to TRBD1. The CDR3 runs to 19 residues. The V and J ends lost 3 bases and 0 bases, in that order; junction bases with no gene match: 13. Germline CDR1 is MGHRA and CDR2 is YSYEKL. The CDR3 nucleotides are TGCGCCAGCAGCCACCGGGACAGGCTCCTCGTGGGCTCTGGAAACACCATATATTTT. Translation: CASSHRDRLLVGSGNTIYF.